The 22 T cell receptor beta chains listed next were all sequenced from one sample in a study of T cell responses to AZD1222 COVID-19 vaccine. Only in-frame clones appear in the TCRdb table, and some are missing; sequencing was by immunoSEQ multiplex PCR. In the table there are some 190,000 clones, about 94% of which are singletons. Specimen: peripheral blood, collected 28 days after the second dose of the MenACWY control vaccine. All receptors derive from an adult who received the MenACWY meningococcal vaccine as a control.

The gene calls are TRBV30 and TRBJ1-3; D gene ambiguous. Germline V lookup: CDR1 GTSNPN, CDR2 SVGIG (reference sequence). Trimming took off 4 bases at V and 5 bases at J, with 15 bases between the two ends. The CDR3 consists of 14 residues. The CDR3 loop reads CAWTLGPVRNTIYF. CDR3 nucleotides: TGTGCCTGGACTTTGGGCCCTGTAAGAAACACCATATATTTT.

J is TRBJ1-1 and V is TRBV3-1 (or the pseudogene TRBV3-2), with D possibly matching TRBD1 (5 bases). V lost 1 base and J lost 8, with 8 bases in between. The CDR3 loop spans 12 amino acids. In germline, CDR1 is LGHDT, CDR2 YNNKEL (reference sequence). The CDR3 protein is CASSQVGAEAFF. CDR3 nucleotides: TGTGCCAGCAGCCAAGTTGGGGCGGAAGCTTTCTTT.

The count of this clone is one. This chain links TRBV19 with TRBJ1-6, with D tentatively TRBD1 (5 bases). V dropped 10 bases and J dropped 7 bases, with 17 bases sitting between them. The germline V gene has CDR1 LNHDA and CDR2 SQIVND (reference sequence). The CDR3 runs to 14 residues. CDR3 sequence reads: CATEGPQENSPLHF. CDR3 DNA sequence: TGTGCCACCGAGGGGCCGCAGGAAAATTCACCCCTCCACTTT.

Only one count was recorded for this clone. The J gene is TRBJ2-7, the V gene TRBV7-9, with TRBD2 matching over 12 bases. CDR3 length: 17 amino acids. Germline V CDR1 and CDR2: SEHNR, FQNEAQ (reference sequence). V lost 5 bases and J lost 2; bases outside the gene matches: 10. The CDR3 nucleotides read TGTGCCAGCAGCCCTGGGACTAGCGGGTTAAGGACCTACGAGCAGTACTTC. Protein product: CASSPGTSGLRTYEQYF.

This chain links TRBV3-1 (or the pseudogene TRBV3-2) with TRBJ2-5; unclear D gene. The length of the CDR3 is 14 residues. Germline V gives CDR1 LGHDT, CDR2 YNNKEL (reference sequence). V lost 0 bases and J lost 6, with 11 bases in between. CDR3 protein: CASSQDWGRKTQYF. DNA of the CDR3: TGTGCCAGCAGCCAAGACTGGGGAAGGAAGACCCAGTACTTC.

V is TRBV5-4 and J is TRBJ1-3; possible D gene TRBD1, 5 bases. CDR1 is SGHNT and CDR2 is YYREEE in the germline V gene (reference sequence). This CDR3 region has 16 residues. Trimming stripped 4 bases from V and 4 bases from J, with 18 bases between. DNA for the CDR3: TGTGCCAGCAGCCCGGGACGCCCTTCAAGGGGAAACACCATATATTTT. This gives the protein CASSPGRPSRGNTIYF.

The chain is built from TRBV24-1 and TRBJ1-2; D unclear. Germline CDR1 is KGHDR and CDR2 is SFDVKD. There are 14 residues in the CDR3. V lost 4 bases to trimming and J lost 1 base, with 9 bases between them. The CDR3 nucleotides read TGTGCCACCAGTGACGGCCCTTTTAACTATGGCTACACCTTC. Its translation is CATSDGPFNYGYTF.

This clone was seen only once. This chain uses TRBV4-2 with TRBJ1-6, with D perhaps TRBD1 (6 bases). CDR1 is LGHNA, CDR2 YNFKEQ, per germline. V dropped 0 bases and J dropped 0 bases, with 6 bases sitting between them. The length of the CDR3 is 16 residues. CDR3 nucleotides: TGTGCCAGCAGCCAAGAACAGGGCTCCTATAATTCACCCCTCCACTTT. This codes for CASSQEQGSYNSPLHF.

The CDR3 is CASSQGGGGGNQPQHF. Here the CDR3 DNA reads TGTGCCAGCAGCCAAGGAGGAGGGGGCGGCAATCAGCCCCAGCATTTT. This chain links TRBV3-1 (or the pseudogene TRBV3-2) with TRBJ1-5; 7 positions match TRBD1. J gave up 2 bases and V 1 base, and 5 bases lay outside the gene matches. Germline CDR1 and CDR2: LGHDT and YNNKEL (reference sequence). The length of the CDR3 is 16 residues.

Regarding this clone: Here the CDR3 omits its conserved ending phenylalanine or tryptophan, so a read error is the likely source. No DNA is shown, since the ends of the CDR3 on it are uncertain; the CDR3 is the one TCRdb lists. The V gene is TRBV6-5, the J gene TRBJ2-7; no check of the table's D call, TRBD2, against the DNA was made. From its first to its last residue, the CDR3 has 12 amino acids. Germline lookup yields CDR1 MNHEY and CDR2 SVGAGI. This CDR3 is CASSTRLELSPP.

The chain uses TRBV2 and TRBJ2-7; D possibly corresponds to TRBD1 (6 bases). Germline CDR1 reads SNHLY; CDR2 reads FYNNEI. The ends were cut back, 4 bases at V and 0 bases at J, with 13 bases in the middle. This CDR3 comprises 15 residues. CDR3 region: CASSGGQGPSYEQYF. The CDR3 DNA follows: TGTGCCAGCAGTGGGGGGCAGGGACCCTCCTACGAGCAGTACTTC.

To note about this clone: Other DNA sequences in this sample translate to the same CDR3. The rearrangement links TRBV6-5 to TRBJ1-1; D is unclear. The CDR3 is 13 residues long. Germline V gene lookup returns CDR1 MNHEY and CDR2 SVGAGI. Trimming took off 0 bases at V and 1 base at J, with 3 bases between the two ends. CDR3 nucleotide sequence: TGTGCCAGCAGTTACTCGAGGAACACTGAAGCTTTCTTT. It codes for CASSYSRNTEAFF.

V gene TRBV9 combines with J gene TRBJ2-3; 8 bases map to TRBD2. After removal of 6 bases from V and 0 bases from J, the junction contained 6 bases not matched to a gene. Germline CDR1 reads SGDLS; CDR2 reads YYNGEE. There are 15 residues in the CDR3. This chain's CDR3 is CASTTGLDSTDTQYF. DNA of the CDR3: TGTGCCAGCACTACGGGACTAGATAGCACAGATACGCAGTATTTT.

The chain couples TRBV3-1 (or the pseudogene TRBV3-2) to TRBJ1-6; no firm D call. The CDR3 is made up of 16 amino acids. The germline V and J ends were trimmed by 2 bases and 3 bases, with 11 bases remaining between them. In germline, CDR1 is LGHDT, CDR2 YNNKEL (reference sequence). The chain's CDR3 is CASSQSFGSYNSPLHF. CDR3 sequence (DNA): TGTGCCAGCAGCCAATCGTTCGGCAGCTATAATTCACCCCTCCACTTT.

This clone was observed a single time. V is TRBV9 and J is TRBJ1-1, with TRBD1 matching over 7 bases. The germline V gene has CDR1 SGDLS and CDR2 YYNGEE. J was trimmed by 8 bases and V by 0 bases; bases with no gene match: 7. This CDR3 spans 14 amino acids. This CDR3 is CASSVVGTVAEAFF. In DNA form, the CDR3 reads TGTGCCAGCAGCGTAGTCGGGACAGTCGCCGAAGCTTTCTTT.

The V call is TRBV9, the J call TRBJ2-7; 9 nucleotides match TRBD1. CDR3 length: 15 amino acids. The germline V gene encodes CDR1 SGDLS and CDR2 YYNGEE. V dropped 2 bases and J dropped 1; count of bases not matched to a gene: 4. CDR3 residues: CASSVGTGYSYEQYF. The CDR3 coding sequence is TGTGCCAGCAGCGTGGGGACAGGGTATTCCTACGAGCAGTACTTC.

V usage is TRBV29-1 and J usage is TRBJ1-1, with 7 nucleotides matching TRBD1. The CDR3 runs 13 residues. Germline V gene sequence: CDR1 SQVTM, CDR2 ANQGSEA. V gave up 7 bases and J gave up 1 base; unmatched junction bases: 6. CDR3 in amino acids: CSAATGQNTEAFF. The CDR3, as DNA: TGCAGCGCAGCGACAGGGCAGAACACTGAAGCTTTCTTT.

Notes on this clone: Other DNA sequences from this sample encode an identical CDR3 as well. The chain has TRBV5-1 and TRBJ2-7; 9 nucleotides agree with TRBD1. With 2 bases clipped from V and 5 bases from J, the junction kept 2 bases outside the gene matches. From germline, CDR1 is SGHRS and CDR2 YFSETQ. The CDR3 consists of 13 residues. The CDR3 here is CASSFTGGDEQYF. In DNA form, the CDR3 reads TGCGCCAGCAGCTTTACAGGGGGCGACGAGCAGTACTTC. Full variable domain (remainder filled in from reference TRBV5-1 and TRBJ2-7): KAGVTQTPRYLIKTRGQQVTLSCSPISGHRSVSWYQQTPGQGLQFLFEYFSETQRNKGNFPGRFSGRQFSNSRSEMNVSTLELGDSALYLCASSFTGGDEQYFGPGTRLTVT.

J is TRBJ2-3 and V is TRBV27, with 8 bases fitting TRBD1. The CDR3 contains 14 residues. The ends lost 4 bases at V and 5 bases at J; junction bases unmatched: 5. Germline lookup yields CDR1 MNHEY and CDR2 SMNVEV (reference sequence). The CDR3 loop reads CASSSDRGRDTQYF. CDR3 DNA: TGTGCCAGCAGTTCTGACAGGGGCAGAGATACGCAGTATTTT.

The chain links TRBV19 to TRBJ2-7, with 7 bases identical to TRBD1. The CDR3 has 14 amino acids. Germline-derived CDR1 and CDR2 are LNHDA and SQIVND (reference sequence). V was pared by 3 bases and J by 3 bases, with 5 bases of the junction left unmatched. The CDR3 nucleotides are TGTGCCAGTAGTATTACAGGGGAGAGCTACGAGCAGTACTTC. It codes for CASSITGESYEQYF.

The chain is built from TRBV12-3 or TRBV12-4 and TRBJ2-1, with D hard to call. Trimming pared 8 bases from V and 4 bases from J, leaving 12 bases between. The CDR3 extends over 13 amino acids. The CDR3 sequence is CASGDGHYNEQFF. For the CDR3, the DNA is TGTGCCAGCGGCGATGGGCATTACAATGAGCAGTTCTTC.

This chain links TRBV27 with TRBJ2-7; D possibly corresponds to TRBD1 (6 bases). In germline, CDR1 is MNHEY, CDR2 SMNVEV (reference sequence). With 4 bases removed from V and 0 bases from J, the gap between germline ends came to 7 bases. The CDR3 is 13 amino acids. CDR3 amino acids: CASSSGVSYEQYF. Written as DNA, the CDR3 is TGTGCCAGCAGTTCAGGGGTCTCCTACGAGCAGTACTTC.